A single sample is the source of the 25 T cell receptor beta chains below, sequenced in a study of shared clonotypes between healthy human individuals. Repertoires were generated with immunoSEQ multiplex PCR, while TCRdb's copy carries only in-frame clones and drops some. The sample includes roughly 2,300,000 clones, 85% to 95% seen only once; the top ten take approximately 0.39%. The sequenced sample was naive CD4+ T cells from PBMCs. Subset given: CD45RA+ positively selected. Receptors originate from a man younger than 35 in good health. Some clones in this sample may be carry-over from other donors' samples.

In the case of this clone: Compared with germline, one end of the junction differs, possibly owing to a read error. The gene calls are TRBV4-1 and TRBJ1-2; maybe TRBD1 (6 bases). Germline-derived CDR1 and CDR2 are MGHRA and YSYEKL. The CDR3 covers 12 residues. The CDR3 region has the DNA TGCGCCAGCAGCCAACCCCGGGACACCCCACTCTTC. This gives the protein CASSQPRDTPLF.

The V gene is TRBV11-2, the J gene TRBJ2-5, with unresolved D. CDR3 size: 14 residues. V was clipped by 5 bases and J by 1 base, with 11 bases between them. CDR1 SGHAT and CDR2 FQNNGV come from the germline V gene. The CDR3 is CASSVDIFQETQYF. DNA of the CDR3: TGTGCCAGCAGCGTCGACATATTCCAAGAGACCCAGTACTTC.

The chain joins TRBV20-1 to TRBJ2-1; the match to TRBD1 covers 7 bases. V lost 6 bases and J lost 12; bases outside the gene matches: 8. CDR3 length equals 11 residues. The germline V gene has CDR1 DFQATT and CDR2 SNEGSKA (reference sequence). For the CDR3, the DNA is TGCAGTGCACCTCACAGGGGAAGGCAGTTCTTC. This codes for CSAPHRGRQFF.

The chain links TRBV5-1 to TRBJ2-6; 8 positions agree with TRBD2. CDR1 and CDR2 (germline): SGHRS, YFSETQ. The CDR3 totals 17 residues. The junction had 6 bases not matched to a gene; V was cut back by 4 bases and J by 0 bases. The CDR3 loop reads CASSPTSGYSGANVLTF. The CDR3 DNA sequence: TGCGCCAGCAGCCCTACTAGCGGTTACTCTGGGGCCAACGTCCTGACTTTC.

Details on this clone: Other DNA sequences of this sample code for an identical CDR3. V and J are TRBV2 and TRBJ2-1; TRBD1 is a possible D gene (5 bases). CDR3 size: 15 residues. The germline CDR1 and CDR2 sequences are SNHLY and FYNNEI. Deletions cut 3 bases from V and 0 bases from J, with 9 bases between. The DNA of the CDR3 is TGTGCCAGCAGTGAGCAGGGAAGCTCCTACAATGAGCAGTTCTTC. This translates into CASSEQGSSYNEQFF.

This clone was recorded once. This chain connects TRBV30 to TRBJ2-3; D possibly uses TRBD1 or TRBD2 (6 bases each). CDR1 is GTSNPN and CDR2 is SVGIG in the germline V gene (reference sequence). Trimming removed 2 bases at V and 6 bases at J, with 15 bases between. CDR3 length equals 14 residues. The CDR3 DNA is TGTGCCTGGAGTCCCAGGGGAGGCGGGGATACGCAGTATTTT. It translates to CAWSPRGGGDTQYF.

This chain uses TRBV27 with TRBJ1-5, with 12 bases identical to TRBD1. CDR3 size: 15 residues. Germline assignment: CDR1 MNHEY and CDR2 SMNVEV (reference sequence). Trimming removed 3 bases from V and 7 bases from J; junction bases left unmatched: 4. The CDR3, as DNA: TGTGCCAGCAGTTTGGGACAGGGGGCGGGCCAGCCCCAGCATTTT. Its translation: CASSLGQGAGQPQHF.

The V and J genes are TRBV30 and TRBJ1-2, with 7 nucleotides matching TRBD1. The CDR3 is 17 residues long. The junction had 17 bases not matched to a gene; V was cut back by 2 bases and J by 5 bases. Germline V gene lookup returns CDR1 GTSNPN and CDR2 SVGIG (reference sequence). The CDR3 nucleotides are TGTGCCTGGAGTTTTGACAGGGAGGGATTCTCCACGTATGGCTACACCTTC. This translates into CAWSFDREGFSTYGYTF.

The genes are TRBV28 and TRBJ2-1; TRBD2 is a possible D gene (5 bases). Trimming pared 3 bases from V and 3 bases from J, leaving 9 bases between. The germline CDR1 and CDR2 sequences are MDHEN and SYDVKM. The CDR3 runs 14 residues. The CDR3 here is CASSFGKNYNEQFF. The CDR3 bases are TGTGCCAGCAGTTTCGGGAAGAACTACAATGAGCAGTTCTTC.

This chain joins TRBV7-3 and TRBJ2-1, with D unclear. This CDR3 has 13 residues. V was clipped by 1 base and J by 13 bases, with 14 bases between them. CDR1 is SGHTA and CDR2 is FQGTGA in the germline V gene. CDR3 sequence reads: CASSLMGGDQQFF. For the CDR3, the DNA is TGTGCCAGCAGCTTAATGGGCGGAGACCAACAGTTCTTC.

This clone has a single count. CDR3 in amino acids: CASSLALGGANYGYTF. CDR3 nucleotides: TGTGCCAGCAGCTTAGCACTAGGGGGCGCTAACTATGGCTACACCTTC. The rearrangement joins TRBV7-2 to TRBJ1-2, with 7 bases that match TRBD1. The germline gives CDR1 SGHTA, CDR2 FQGNSA. After removal of 0 bases from V and 0 bases from J, the junction contained 4 bases not matched to a gene. The CDR3 contains 16 residues.

The chain recombines TRBV20-1 with TRBJ1-6, with no clear D. Germline-derived CDR1 and CDR2 are DFQATT and SNEGSKA (reference sequence). This CDR3 is 9 amino acids long. V was clipped by 6 bases and J by 13 bases, with 7 bases between them. The CDR3 region has the DNA TGCAGTGCCGCTGCGCCCCTCCACTTT. This encodes CSAAAPLHF.

This chain joins TRBV6-5 and TRBJ1-1, with D perhaps TRBD1 (5 bases). V was pared by 3 bases and J by 7 bases, with 12 bases between. From germline, CDR1 is MNHEY and CDR2 SVGAGI. The CDR3 is 13 amino acids. CDR3 region: CASSYTWGSEAFF. CDR3 bases: TGTGCCAGCAGTTATACCTGGGGCAGTGAAGCTTTCTTT.

This chain connects TRBV5-1 to TRBJ2-1; D assignment may be TRBD1 or TRBD2 (5 bases each). V shed 5 bases and J shed 4 bases, with 10 bases lying between them. Germline CDR1 reads SGHRS; CDR2 reads YFSETQ. This CDR3 has 13 residues. The CDR3 DNA is TGCGCCAGCAGGGATTGGGGGTACAATGAGCAGTTCTTC. It specifies CASRDWGYNEQFF.

V gene TRBV5-1 combines with J gene TRBJ2-3; D gene unclear. Deletions cut 0 bases from V and 6 bases from J, with 11 bases between. Germline V gene data show CDR1 as SGHRS and CDR2 as YFSETQ. The CDR3 spans 14 residues. The CDR3, as DNA: TGCGCCAGCAGCTTGGAGGGTCCGCCGGATACGCAGTATTTT. As protein: CASSLEGPPDTQYF. The full variable domain, with the rest looked up from reference TRBV5-1 and TRBJ2-3, is KAGVTQTPRYLIKTRGQQVTLSCSPISGHRSVSWYQQTPGQGLQFLFEYFSETQRNKGNFPGRFSGRQFSNSRSEMNVSTLELGDSALYLCASSLEGPPDTQYFGPGTRLTVL.

The gene calls are TRBV5-1 and TRBJ1-1; no reliable D call. The CDR3 contains 13 residues. V lost 0 bases to trimming and J lost 6 bases, with 9 bases between them. Germline CDR1 and CDR2: SGHRS and YFSETQ. The DNA for the CDR3 is TGCGCCAGCAGCTTGGTGCCGGCTGCTGAAGCTTTCTTT. Translation gives CASSLVPAAEAFF.

This clone was seen just once. The rearrangement links TRBV5-4 to TRBJ2-3; D tentatively reads TRBD1 or TRBD2 (5 bases each). Germline V gene data show CDR1 as SGHNT and CDR2 as YYREEE (reference sequence). V was shortened by 4 bases and J by 3 bases, with 18 bases between the two germline ends. CDR3 length: 16 amino acids. The CDR3 here is CASSPGPSFGTDTQYF. The DNA for the CDR3 is TGTGCCAGCAGCCCGGGGCCATCCTTTGGGACAGATACGCAGTATTTT.

The chain is built from TRBV4-2 and TRBJ1-4, with 9 positions matching TRBD1. Trimming cost V 1 base and J 5 bases; bases outside gene matches: 14. This CDR3 is built from 19 residues. Germline-derived CDR1 and CDR2 are LGHNA and YNFKEQ. DNA of the CDR3: TGTGCCAGCAGCCAAGTTCTTGGGACAGGGTCGGATACGAATGAAAAACTGTTTTTT. Protein: CASSQVLGTGSDTNEKLFF.

This clone was seen just once. The rearrangement joins TRBV28 to TRBJ1-5; 10 nucleotides line up with TRBD1. The CDR3 runs 14 residues. Per the germline V gene, CDR1 is MDHEN and CDR2 is SYDVKM. The V gene end was trimmed by 9 bases and the J gene end by 5 bases; junction bases not matched to a gene: 7. CDR3 amino acids: CASDRDRGYQPQHF. CDR3 sequence (DNA): TGTGCCAGTGACCGGGACAGGGGCTATCAGCCCCAGCATTTT. The complete variable domain, with remaining parts taken from reference TRBV28 and TRBJ1-5, reads DVKVTQSSRYLVKRTGEKVFLECVQDMDHENMFWYRQDPGLGLRLIYFSYDVKMKEKGDIPEGYSVSREKKERFSLILESASTNQTSMYLCASDRDRGYQPQHFGDGTRLSIL.

The chain has TRBV7-9 and TRBJ1-2; D is unclear. This CDR3 is 16 amino acids long. Germline CDR1 reads SEHNR; CDR2 reads FQNEAQ (reference sequence). The V end was cut by 5 bases, the J end by 5 bases, with 21 bases between. CDR3 coding DNA: TGTGCCAGCAGCCCCTCGAACGGCAGAGAAGCTTATGGCTACACCTTC. This translates into CASSPSNGREAYGYTF.

This clone was found once. This rearrangement joins TRBV7-9 to TRBJ1-1; D may be TRBD1 (5 bases). Germline values: CDR1 SEHNR, CDR2 FQNEAQ (reference sequence). The length of the CDR3 is 16 residues. Trimming removed 5 bases from V and 4 bases from J, with 20 bases in between. CDR3 bases: TGTGCCAGCAGCACCTTCGGGGAGGGGTATGGCACTGAAGCTTTCTTT. This codes for CASSTFGEGYGTEAFF.

V usage is TRBV18 and J usage is TRBJ2-3; 7 bases align to TRBD1. The CDR3 has 15 residues. V trimming: 1 base; J trimming: 0 bases; junction bases outside the gene matches: 1. Germline CDR1 KGHSH, CDR2 LQKENI. Written as DNA, the CDR3 is TGTGCCAGCTCACCACGGGACAGTAGCACAGATACGCAGTATTTT. Encoded protein: CASSPRDSSTDTQYF. The variable domain in full, with the rest retrieved from reference TRBV18 and TRBJ2-3, is NAGVMQNPRHLVRRRGQEARLRCSPMKGHSHVYWYRQLPEEGLKFMVYLQKENIIDESGMPKERFSAEFPKEGPSILRIQQVVRGDSAAYFCASSPRDSSTDTQYFGPGTRLTVL.

The genes are TRBV11-2 and TRBJ2-7, with D possibly matching TRBD1 (6 bases). The V gene lost 5 bases and the J gene lost 1 base, with 12 bases spanning the gap. CDR1 is SGHAT, CDR2 FQNNGV, per germline. The CDR3 runs 14 residues. The CDR3 protein is CASSGFRGSYEQYF. In DNA, the CDR3 is TGTGCCAGCAGCGGTTTTAGGGGGTCCTACGAGCAGTACTTC.

The chain combines TRBV28 with TRBJ1-5; no firm D call. Germline V lookup: CDR1 MDHEN, CDR2 SYDVKM. The germline V and J ends were trimmed by 2 bases and 9 bases, with 20 bases remaining between them. The CDR3 length is 16 residues. The CDR3 DNA is TGTGCCAGCAGTTTAAACAGACCCATCGCCCCCAGGCCCCAGCATTTT. This codes for CASSLNRPIAPRPQHF.

CDR3 residues: CASSLGESNPGETQYF. CDR3 nucleotide sequence: TGCGCCAGCAGCTTGGGAGAAAGTAACCCCGGGGAGACCCAGTACTTC. The chain links TRBV5-1 to TRBJ2-5; D gene uncertain. Germline V lookup: CDR1 SGHRS, CDR2 YFSETQ. The V gene lost 0 bases and the J gene lost 5 bases, with 17 bases spanning the gap. The CDR3 totals 16 residues.